These T cell receptor beta chains were read from a single sample in a study of vaccination and CD4 T cells after COVID-19. TCRdb fed the PCR reads into MiXCR, producing one record per CDR3 protein. The data hold fewer than 10,000 distinct CDR3 sequences, with around a third observed a single time. No antigen is known for these receptors. Sequenced: CD4+ T cells from blood, cultured in vitro. All receptors derive from a human donor in good health. Both conserved end residues are part of each CDR3. Each record gives: D gene, clone size, J gene, V gene, CDR3 length, CDR3 protein, CDR3 DNA. The D gene is left open where the match is weak. The listing skips clone size in some rows; elsewhere it reads once, few, many or a size class.

>TRBD1|-|TRBJ1-1|TRBV20-1|11
CSARGDSEAFF
TGCAGTGCTAGGGGGGACAGTGAAGCTTTCTTT
>TRBD1|-|TRBJ2-1|TRBV27|15
CASRAARGLYNEQFF
TGTGCCAGCAGAGCCGCCAGGGGGCTCTACAATGAGCAGTTCTTC
>-|-|TRBJ1-2|TRBV18|15
CASSPLDRANYGYTF
TGTGCCAGCTCACCACTGGACAGAGCTAACTATGGCTACACCTTC
>-|-|TRBJ1-1|TRBV20-1|14
CSASRRGQSREAFF
TGCAGTGCGTCCCGGCGGGGCCAATCGCGGGAAGCTTTCTTT
>TRBD1|-|TRBJ1-1|TRBV5-4|15
CASRLNRGVNTEAFF
TGTGCCAGCAGGCTTAACAGGGGGGTGAACACTGAAGCTTTCTTT
>TRBD1|-|TRBJ2-7|TRBV2|16
CASRGAPGQVSYEQYF
TGTGCCAGCAGGGGCGCTCCGGGACAGGTCAGCTACGAGCAGTACTTC
>TRBD1|-|TRBJ2-5|TRBV6-2/TRBV6-3|18
CASSSKSTGGLRGETQYF
TGTGCCAGCAGTTCGAAGTCGACAGGGGGTTTGCGAGGAGAGACCCAGTACTTC
>TRBD2|few|TRBJ2-3|TRBV19|14
CASNKRGSTDTQYF
TGTGCCAGTAATAAGCGGGGGAGCACAGATACGCAGTATTTT
>TRBD2|-|TRBJ2-3|TRBV7-9|15
CASSSLAGGADTQYF
TGTGCCAGCAGCTCATTAGCGGGAGGCGCAGATACGCAGTATTTT
>TRBD1|-|TRBJ2-3|TRBV28|13
CASKGAITDTQYF
TGTGCCAGCAAGGGGGCAATCACAGATACGCAGTATTTT
>-|-|TRBJ2-7|TRBV5-1|14
CASSLVGGGDEQYF
TGCGCCAGCAGCTTGGTGGGGGGCGGCGACGAGCAGTACTTC
>TRBD2|-|TRBJ2-7|TRBV20-1|18
CSARPPAVAGGVSSEQYF
TGCAGTGCTAGACCCCCTGCTGTGGCGGGGGGAGTTTCCTCCGAGCAGTACTTC
>-|-|TRBJ1-2|TRBV6-1|15
CASSEAGTNYYGYTF
TGTGCCAGCAGTGAAGCAGGGACGAACTACTATGGCTACACCTTC